Sequencing of this T cell receptor beta chain was carried out in a study of siplizumab effects on memory and regulatory T cells. Study results and limitations: The alloreactive clones that mapped to unstimulated subsets made up only a minor fraction. Naive T cells appeared more diverse than memory cells and seemed to be major alloresponse contributors.

Repertoires were generated with immunoSEQ multiplex PCR, while TCRdb's copy carries only in-frame clones and drops some. This repertoire shows approximately 100,000 clones, approximately 91% found once; its top ten account for 12%. About this clone: Its matching antigen is unknown.

CDR3 length equals 13 residues. CDR1 KGHSH and CDR2 LQKENI come from the germline V gene. V gave up 6 bases and J gave up 5 bases, with 13 bases separating them. The TCR comes from a human donor in good health. Sequencing used non-Treg CD4+ T cells sorted from blood. The chain joins TRBV18 to TRBJ1-2; D is perhaps TRBD1 (5 bases). This CDR3 is CASSSGVAYGYTF. DNA of the CDR3: TGTGCCAGCTCTTCGGGGGTGGCGTATGGCTACACCTTC.